The present T cell receptor beta chain was sequenced within a study of blood T cell repertoires in COVID-19 (dated by TCRdb to 2018 to 2021). For the study in its entirety: Samples covering the acute and convalescent phases of COVID-19 were provided by collaborators in the United States, Italy and Spain. The prospective study material was composed of cDNA or gDNA derived from T cells, B-cell-depleted T cells, or PBMCs. Deeply sampled blood TCRbeta repertoires from subjects exposed to, actively infected with, or recovered from COVID-19 were included in the dataset. The repertoires were made available in a free public database intended to serve as a resource for research on the immune response to SARS-CoV-2. Samples were obtained from the ongoing ImmuneRACE study (first 160 participants) and from roughly 1,300 subjects provided by 6 global collaborators. A de-identified subject ID, COVID-19 status, age in years and sex were almost always included in the sample metadata. Where available, HLA class I and class II types were obtained from metadata supplied by the sample provider rather than from assay-based typing. Results and caveats for the whole study, not just this receptor: How much clinical and demographic metadata was included differed by source and by participant, and the metadata was provided uncurated.

Whole blood was collected in K2EDTA tubes by collaborating institutions according to the institutions' own protocols. Collaborator samples were shipped for TCRbeta analysis as frozen whole blood, isolated PBMCs, or DNA extracted from either sample type. Of note for this clone: The antigen it recognizes is unknown. Nothing much larger sits one base from this clone, and base qualities are not available.

The immunoSEQ Assay, a bias-controlled multiplex PCR, was used to amplify TCRbeta CDR3 regions from genomic DNA. As for how the authors treated the data: Within the assay, amplification of reference gene primers was used to estimate how many nucleated cells each sample contained. To quantify the absolute abundance of each unique TCRbeta CDR3 rearrangement, sequence reads were collapsed and filtered. Productive Simpson clonality was computed per sample as the square root of Simpson's diversity index over productive rearrangements. TCRdb re-hosts the immuneACCESS table, in-frame sequences only. Its copies lack some clones; in the studies checked, an unresolved V gene accounts for under half of them, and the cause for the rest is not known. Clonal size and the V and J genes are those of that table, whereas D and trimming came from the DNA. Here the sample has approximately 100,000 clones; around nine tenths occur a single time. Under 7.5% of the sample is taken by the ten largest.

The CDR3 covers 12 residues, taking in both the cysteine and the phenylalanine. Kept here is only the CDR3 DNA, which spans 36 bases and is read in frame from base 1. Cut back by 1 base and 5 bases, the V and J ends lie 8 bases apart. In the germline V gene (reference sequence), CDR1 corresponds to GTSNPN and CDR2 to SVGIG. Sequenced sample: peripheral blood. This receptor was taken from an older man with acute or convalescent COVID-19. Here the chain combines TRBV30 and TRBJ1-2; the D gene is not confidently resolved. Read as DNA, the sequence is TGTGCCTGGAGTGGGGGAGGGTATGGCTACACCTTC. Its amino acids are CAWSGGGYGYTF.